The rows below give T cell receptor beta chains drawn from one sample of a study of CD8 T cells in ankylosing spondylitis. One entry per CDR3 protein, called by TCRdb with MiXCR from the 5' RACE reads. The sample yields 39,000 or so distinct CDR3 sequences, 3% seen once. Material: blood, either unsorted or a sorted T cell fraction (not recorded which). The source of these receptors is a male donor with ankylosing spondylitis or in good health (not recorded which). The CDR3 runs from the conserved cysteine through the conserved F or W. The order of the fields is V gene, J gene, D gene, clone size, CDR3 DNA, CDR3 protein. A D gene is named only where the DNA matches it firmly. Clone size, where shown, is once, few, many, or a class for clones that have expanded.

>TRBV11-1|TRBJ2-5|.|many
TGTGCCAGCAGCTCCTCGCAGCCGCCGGAGACCCAGTACTTC
CASSSSQPPETQYF
>TRBV9|TRBJ1-2|.|many
TGTGCCAGCAGCGTACTAGGGTCTGATGGCTACACCTTC
CASSVLGSDGYTF
>TRBV9|TRBJ1-4|TRBD1|many
TGTGCCAGCAGCGCGGGACAGGCGGGGGAAAAACTGTTTTTT
CASSAGQAGEKLFF
>TRBV9|TRBJ1-4|.|many
TGTGCCAGCAGCGTAGCTGGGAAATCTAATGAAAAACTGTTTTTT
CASSVAGKSNEKLFF
>TRBV9|TRBJ2-3|.|many
TGTGCCAGCAGCGCCATTTTGGTCGGAGATACGCAGTATTTT
CASSAILVGDTQYF
>TRBV9|TRBJ2-2|TRBD1|many
TGTGCCAGCAGCGTAACAGGGGCCCCGACCGGGGAGCTGTTTTTT
CASSVTGAPTGELFF
>TRBV9|TRBJ2-1|TRBD2|many
TGTGCCAGCAGCGCCCTTTTAGGGAGGGCCAAGGGGTACAATGAGCAGTTCTTC
CASSALLGRAKGYNEQFF
>TRBV9|TRBJ2-2|.|many
TGTGCCAGCAGCGTAGCTCGCAAACCCGGGGAGCTGTTTTTT
CASSVARKPGELFF
>TRBV9|TRBJ2-2|TRBD2|many
TGTGCCAGCAGCGTAGCTAGCGGGGGGCCCACCGGGGAGCTGTTTTTT
CASSVASGGPTGELFF
>TRBV9|TRBJ2-4|.|many
TGTGCCAGCAGCGTAGGTCCAGACTTAGCCAAAAACATTCAGTACTTC
CASSVGPDLAKNIQYF
>TRBV9|TRBJ2-2|TRBD1|many
TGTGCCAGCAGCGTATCGGACAGGGAAAACACCGGGGAGCTGTTTTTT
CASSVSDRENTGELFF
>TRBV9|TRBJ2-1|TRBD2|.
TGTGCCAGCAGCGCTGATAGCGGGGCCATCCTTCTCTTC
CASSADSGAILLF
>TRBV9|TRBJ2-1|TRBD2|many
TGTGCCAGCAGCGTAGCCGGGCGGGGGACCAATGAGCAGTTCTTC
CASSVAGRGTNEQFF
>TRBV9|TRBJ1-2|TRBD1|many
TGTGCCAGCAGCGTTCAGGGGGCGGGCGGCTACACCTTC
CASSVQGAGGYTF
>TRBV9|TRBJ2-1|.|many
TGTGCCAGCAGCGCTTCCGGGACCACAAGCGGTGAGCAGTTCTTC
CASSASGTTSGEQFF
>TRBV9|TRBJ2-1|TRBD1|.
TGTGCCAGCAGCCCGACGACAGGGAGCCACAATGAGCAGTTCTTC
CASSPTTGSHNEQFF
>TRBV9|TRBJ2-3|TRBD1|many
TGTGCCAGCAGCGTAGTAGGGAGCGCAGGGGGCGCAGGCACAGATACGCAGTATTTT
CASSVVGSAGGAGTDTQYF
>TRBV9|TRBJ2-2|TRBD2|few
TGTGCCAGCAGCGTGGGCGGGACTAGCAACGGGGAGCTGTTTTTT
CASSVGGTSNGELFF
>TRBV9|TRBJ1-6|.|many
TGTGCCAGCAGCGTAGGACCGGGCTCCAAGTCACCCCTCCACTTT
CASSVGPGSKSPLHF
>TRBV1|TRBJ1-1|.|many
TGCACCAGCAGCCTACGGACAGGTCCACCACTTCTGAACACTGAAGCTTTCTTT
CTSSLRTGPPLLNTEAFF
>TRBV9|TRBJ2-2|.|many
TGTGCCAGCAGCCCGGGGGTGAGGAACGGGGAGCTGTTTTTT
CASSPGVRNGELFF
>TRBV3-1|TRBJ2-2|TRBD2|many
TGTGCCAGCAGCCAAGATCCAACTAGAGGGCTAGCGGCCGGGGAGCTGTTTTTT
CASSQDPTRGLAAGELFF
>TRBV9|TRBJ2-4|.|many
TGTGCCAGCAGCGCCGGAGGGGAAGCCAAAAACATTCAGTACTTC
CASSAGGEAKNIQYF
>TRBV9|TRBJ2-2|.|many
TGTGCCAGCAGTTATGACTTACTCCCCGGGGAGCTGTTTTTT
CASSYDLLPGELFF